This T cell receptor (beta chain) stems from a study of a mutant IDH1 vaccine in newly diagnosed glioma. Looking at the study overall: Initiation of the vaccine course occurred 4-6 weeks after radiotherapy alone, or alongside temozolomide cycles. Earlier care involved radiotherapy, temozolomide, or both, and the majority received both.

Trimming stripped 6 bases from V and 3 bases from J, with 15 bases between. Germline CDR1 SGHTA, CDR2 FQGNSA. The CDR3 consists of 15 residues. The time point here: week 23, last vaccination. Every single dose of the vaccine, 300 ug of mutant IDH1 20-mer peptide, came with topical imiquimod. In every donor, the tumor was a new WHO grade 3 or 4 IDH1-mutant, ATRX-lost astrocytoma. Comment on this clone: Its antigen is unidentified.

TCRdb's copy holds only in-frame clones and misses some; the assay was immunoSEQ multiplex PCR. The data show almost 85,000 clones, 85% seen once. The sample was PBMCs, taken from a glioma patient whose treatment included an IDH1 peptide vaccine. The chain joins TRBV7-2 to TRBJ2-1, with D possibly matching TRBD1 (6 bases). This TCR was sampled from a man between 25 and 39 years old with glioma. Some clones in this sample may be carry-over from other donors' samples. CDR3 residues: CASSSTGTNYNEQFF. In DNA, the CDR3 is TGTGCCAGCAGTTCAACCGGGACAAACTACAATGAGCAGTTCTTC.